The entry below describes one TCR beta chain. Antigen: not known. Trimming took 0 bases from V and 2 from J, leaving 2 bases between them. Germline CDR1 is ENHRY and CDR2 is SYGVKD. The CDR3 contains 14 residues. Before sequencing took place, the ViraFEST assay used viral peptide pools to expand antigen-specific CD4+ T cells. It was after nine to eleven days of culture that CD4+ T cells were isolated. The study found no prior SARS-CoV-2 infection in the vaccine recipients, who tested negative for nucleocapsid antibodies. They grew approximately 2.1 million PBMC in each well, adding about 10 IU/ml IL-2 and about 10 ug/ml peptides. The source of the sample is a study of vaccination effects on CD4 cells after COVID-19. Study-level information: Of the BNT162b2 and mRNA-1273 vaccines, participants received two doses of one or the other. Overall study findings and caveats: Clones of infection and vaccine origin contracted markedly late after vaccination.

Assay used: immunoSEQ multiplex PCR; TCRdb lists only in-frame clones, some missing. The sample gives some 70,000 clones, under 90% of which show up once; 12% is in the top ten. The rearrangement uses TRBV10-3 and TRBJ1-6, with no clear D. Source: CD4+ T cells from PBMCs cultured with SARS-CoV-2 spike peptides, taken before COVID-19 vaccination. The clonotype was recovered from a human donor who received a COVID-19 vaccine. For the CDR3, the DNA is TGTGCCATCAGTGAGTCTCCCTATAATTCACCCCTCCACTTT. The encoded protein is CAISESPYNSPLHF.